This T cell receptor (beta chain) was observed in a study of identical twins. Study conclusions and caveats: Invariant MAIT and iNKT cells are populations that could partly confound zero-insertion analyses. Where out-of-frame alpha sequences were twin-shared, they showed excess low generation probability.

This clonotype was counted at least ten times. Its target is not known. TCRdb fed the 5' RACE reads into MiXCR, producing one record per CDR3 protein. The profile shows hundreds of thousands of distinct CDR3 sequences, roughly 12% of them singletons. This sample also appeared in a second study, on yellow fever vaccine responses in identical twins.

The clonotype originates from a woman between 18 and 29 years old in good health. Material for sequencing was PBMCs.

The CDR3 here is CASSGSQETQYF. DNA of the CDR3: TGCGCCAGCAGTGGGTCCCAAGAGACCCAGTACTTC. The chain uses TRBV5-1 and TRBJ2-5, with D unresolved. The CDR3 extends over 12 amino acids. Germline CDR1 is SGHRS and CDR2 is YFSETQ. V dropped 5 bases and J dropped 1 base, with 6 bases sitting between them.